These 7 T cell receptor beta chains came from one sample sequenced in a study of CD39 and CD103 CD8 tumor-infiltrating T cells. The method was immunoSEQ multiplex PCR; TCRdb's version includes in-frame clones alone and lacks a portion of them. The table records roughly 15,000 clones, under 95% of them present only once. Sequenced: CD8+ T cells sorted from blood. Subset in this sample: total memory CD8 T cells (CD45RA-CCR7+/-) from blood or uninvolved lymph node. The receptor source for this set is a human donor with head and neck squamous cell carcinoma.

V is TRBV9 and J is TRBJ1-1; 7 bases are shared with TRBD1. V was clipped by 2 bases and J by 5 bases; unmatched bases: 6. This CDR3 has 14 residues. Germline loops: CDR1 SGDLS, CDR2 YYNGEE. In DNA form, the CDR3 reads TGTGCCAGCAGCGTGGCGACAGGGCTTACTGAAGCTTTCTTT. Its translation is CASSVATGLTEAFF.

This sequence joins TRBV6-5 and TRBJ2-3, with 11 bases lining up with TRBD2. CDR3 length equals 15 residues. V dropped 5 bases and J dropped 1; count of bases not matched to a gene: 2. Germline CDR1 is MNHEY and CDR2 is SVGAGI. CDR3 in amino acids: CASSGTSGGTDTQYF. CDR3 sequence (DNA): TGTGCCAGCAGTGGGACTAGCGGTGGCACAGATACGCAGTATTTT.

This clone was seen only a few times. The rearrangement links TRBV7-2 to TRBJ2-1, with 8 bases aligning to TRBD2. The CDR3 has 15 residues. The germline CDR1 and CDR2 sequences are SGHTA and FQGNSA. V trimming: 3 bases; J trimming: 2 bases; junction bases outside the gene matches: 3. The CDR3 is CASSFLAGPYNEQFF. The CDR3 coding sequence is TGTGCCAGCAGCTTCTTAGCGGGACCCTACAATGAGCAGTTCTTC.

The CDR3 here is CASSTTEDEQYF. Here the CDR3 DNA reads TGTGCCAGCAGCACGACAGAGGACGAGCAGTACTTC. V is TRBV9 and J is TRBJ2-7; a weak D match, TRBD1 (5 bases). Trimming stripped 4 bases from V and 5 bases from J, with 10 bases between. In germline, CDR1 is SGDLS, CDR2 YYNGEE. The CDR3 extends over 12 amino acids.

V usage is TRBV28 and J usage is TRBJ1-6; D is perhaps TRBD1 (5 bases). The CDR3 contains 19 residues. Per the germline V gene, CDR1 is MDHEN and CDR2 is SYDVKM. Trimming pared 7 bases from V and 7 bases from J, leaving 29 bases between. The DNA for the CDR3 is TGTGCCAGCAAAATGGGGGTCACACGACTTTGGGGTGACAATTCACCCCTCCACTTT. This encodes CASKMGVTRLWGDNSPLHF. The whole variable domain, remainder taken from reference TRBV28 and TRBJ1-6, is DVKVTQSSRYLVKRTGEKVFLECVQDMDHENMFWYRQDPGLGLRLIYFSYDVKMKEKGDIPEGYSVSREKKERFSLILESASTNQTSMYLCASKMGVTRLWGDNSPLHFGNGTRLTVT.

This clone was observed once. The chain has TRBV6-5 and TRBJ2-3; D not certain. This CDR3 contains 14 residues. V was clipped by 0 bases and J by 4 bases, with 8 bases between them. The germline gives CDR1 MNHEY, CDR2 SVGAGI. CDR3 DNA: TGTGCCAGCAGTTACTCCCAGACCCCAGATACGCAGTATTTT. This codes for CASSYSQTPDTQYF.

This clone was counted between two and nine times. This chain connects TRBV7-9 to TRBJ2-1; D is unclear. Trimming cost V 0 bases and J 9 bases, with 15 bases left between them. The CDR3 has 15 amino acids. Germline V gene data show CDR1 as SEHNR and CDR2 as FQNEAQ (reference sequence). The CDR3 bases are TGTGCCAGCAGCTTAGCAGTTGTCCACCCGGCTGAGCAGTTCTTC. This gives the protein CASSLAVVHPAEQFF.